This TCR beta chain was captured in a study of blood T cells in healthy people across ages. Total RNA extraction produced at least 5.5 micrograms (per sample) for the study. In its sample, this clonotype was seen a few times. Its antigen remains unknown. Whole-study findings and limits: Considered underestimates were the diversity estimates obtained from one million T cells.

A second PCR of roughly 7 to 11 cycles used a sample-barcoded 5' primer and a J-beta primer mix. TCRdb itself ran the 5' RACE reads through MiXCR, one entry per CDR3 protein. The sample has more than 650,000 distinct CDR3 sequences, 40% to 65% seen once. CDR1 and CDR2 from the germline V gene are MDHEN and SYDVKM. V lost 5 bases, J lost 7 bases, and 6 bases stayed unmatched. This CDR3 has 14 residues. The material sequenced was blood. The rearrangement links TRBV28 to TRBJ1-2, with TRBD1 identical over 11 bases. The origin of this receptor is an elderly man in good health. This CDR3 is CASSVGQGAFGYTF. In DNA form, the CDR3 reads TGTGCCAGCAGTGTCGGACAGGGGGCGTTTGGCTACACCTTC.